Below, 15 T cell receptor beta chains from the same sample are listed, as sequenced in a study of T cell repertoires in cytomegalovirus infection. TCRdb re-derived calls from the reads in MiXCR, one entry per CDR3 protein. The repertoire holds a few hundred thousand distinct CDR3 sequences, about 34% seen once, with roughly 12% in the top ten. These receptors have no identified antigens. Sequencing used cultured PBMCs, obtained from culture after CMV antigen stimulation. These receptors came from a human donor in good health (CMV status not recorded). Some clones in this sample may be carry-over from other donors' samples.

This clonotype was seen a few times. The chain recombines TRBV11-2 with TRBJ2-1; no reliable D call. The germline V and J ends were trimmed by 6 bases and 7 bases, with 10 bases remaining between them. The CDR3 consists of 12 residues. Per the germline V gene, CDR1 is SGHAT and CDR2 is FQNNGV. DNA for the CDR3: TGTGCCAGCAGTCACCCTCGAAATGAGCAGTTCTTC. This codes for CASSHPRNEQFF. The complete variable domain, with remaining parts taken from reference TRBV11-2 and TRBJ2-1, reads EAGVAQSPRYKIIEKRQSVAFWCNPISGHATLYWYQQILGQGPKLLIQFQNNGVVDDSQLPKDRFSAERLKGVDSTLKIQPAKLEDSAVYLCASSHPRNEQFFGPGTRLTVL.

Only a few counts were recorded for this clonotype. This CDR3 is CASSPGQGPGPQHF. Written as DNA, the CDR3 is TGTGCCAGCAGTCCGGGACAGGGTCCGGGGCCCCAGCATTTT. This chain joins TRBV27 and TRBJ1-5; 9 bases are shared with TRBD1. Trimming at V came to 5 bases and at J to 9 bases, leaving 8 bases not matched to a gene. Germline V gives CDR1 MNHEY, CDR2 SMNVEV (reference sequence). The CDR3 is made up of 14 amino acids.

The rearrangement joins TRBV7-9 to TRBJ1-1, with 8 positions matching TRBD1. The V and J ends lost 4 bases and 11 bases, in that order; junction bases with no gene match: 15. CDR1 is SEHNR, CDR2 FQNEAQ, per germline (reference sequence). The CDR3 has 15 amino acids. In DNA form, the CDR3 reads TGTGCCAGCAGCTATGTCCATGGACAGGGTGGGTTTGCTTTCTTT. Protein product: CASSYVHGQGGFAFF.

The chain recombines TRBV11-2 with TRBJ2-7; the match to TRBD2 covers 14 bases. There are 15 residues in the CDR3. The germline CDR1 and CDR2 sequences are SGHAT and FQNNGV. Trimming cost V 5 bases and J 5 bases; bases outside gene matches: 5. The CDR3 DNA reads TGTGCCAGCAGCGCGACTAGCGGGAGGGCCGACGAGCAGTACGTC. Its protein is CASSATSGRADEQYV.

This clonotype was seen only a few times. This rearrangement joins TRBV7-2 to TRBJ2-1; 8 bases are a match to TRBD1. This CDR3 spans 17 amino acids. Per the germline V gene, CDR1 is SGHTA and CDR2 is FQGNSA. Trimming at V came to 2 bases and at J to 2 bases, leaving 8 bases not matched to a gene. This CDR3 is CASSLQGARRPYNEQFF. CDR3 in DNA: TGTGCCAGCAGCTTACAGGGGGCGCGAAGACCCTACAATGAGCAGTTCTTC.

This chain joins TRBV7-3 and TRBJ2-1; TRBD2 aligns across 11 bases. J gave up 9 bases and V 5 bases, and 18 bases lay outside the gene matches. The CDR3 contains 18 residues. From germline, CDR1 is SGHTA and CDR2 FQGTGA. CDR3 residues: CASSPSTLTSGGHAEQFF. For the CDR3, the DNA is TGTGCCAGCAGCCCATCAACCCTTACTAGCGGGGGACACGCTGAGCAGTTCTTC.

V gene TRBV11-1 combines with J gene TRBJ1-3; D gene ambiguous. Trimming left V 5 bases short and J 0 bases short, with 8 bases between. The CDR3 sequence is 14 residues long. CDR1 and CDR2 from the germline V gene are SGHAT and FQDESV (reference sequence). CDR3 nucleotides: TGTGCCAGCAGCCGCGACATCTCTGGAAACACCATATATTTT. Translation gives CASSRDISGNTIYF.

The gene calls are TRBV12-3 or TRBV12-4 and TRBJ1-2; the match to TRBD1 covers 10 bases. This CDR3 has 16 residues. With V trimmed by 5 bases and J by 5 bases, 11 bases remained unmatched. CDR3: CASSPRQGASEYGYTF. In DNA form, the CDR3 reads TGTGCCAGCAGTCCTAGACAGGGGGCCTCTGAATATGGCTACACCTTC.

V is TRBV10-3 and J is TRBJ2-1, with 11 nucleotides matching TRBD2. The germline gives CDR1 ENHRY, CDR2 SYGVKD. Losses at the gene ends were 6 bases for V and 7 bases for J; bases not matched to a gene: 5. CDR3 length equals 14 residues. This chain's CDR3 is CAIRTSGSVNEQFF. The CDR3 DNA sequence: TGTGCCATCAGAACTAGCGGGAGCGTGAATGAGCAGTTCTTC.

By sample fraction, this clonotype is medium-sized (0.01 to 0.1%). The CDR3 loop reads CASSLGGGIAEAFF. The CDR3 region has the DNA TGTGCCAGCAGCTTAGGGGGCGGCATAGCTGAAGCTTTCTTT. The genes are TRBV7-6 and TRBJ1-1; possibly TRBD1 for D (5 bases). The ends were cut back, 1 base at V and 6 bases at J, with 12 bases in the middle. Germline CDR1 is SGHVS and CDR2 is FNYEAQ. This CDR3 contains 14 residues.

V gene TRBV24-1 combines with J gene TRBJ2-3; 11 bases align to TRBD2. The CDR3 is made up of 15 amino acids. Germline-derived CDR1 and CDR2 are KGHDR and SFDVKD. After removal of 7 bases from V and 2 bases from J, the junction contained 4 bases not matched to a gene. DNA for the CDR3: TGTGCCACCAGGGCTAGCGGGAGGCCCACAGATACGCAGTATTTT. The encoded protein is CATRASGRPTDTQYF.

The rearrangement joins TRBV29-1 to TRBJ2-1; 7 positions agree with TRBD2. Germline CDR1 is SQVTM and CDR2 is ANQGSEA. V lost 3 bases, J lost 6 bases, and 8 bases stayed unmatched. This CDR3 has 14 amino acids. CDR3 sequence (DNA): TGCAGCGTTGAGTCCGCGGGAGAGATCAATGAGCAGTTCTTC. This encodes CSVESAGEINEQFF.

The chain employs TRBV4-1 and TRBJ2-7; D call uncertain. Trimming took off 0 bases at V and 6 bases at J, with 9 bases between the two ends. Germline lookup yields CDR1 MGHRA and CDR2 YSYEKL. The length of the CDR3 is 13 residues. The CDR3 region has the DNA TGCGCCAGCAGCCAAGATGTATGGCGCGAGCAGTACGTC. Translated, it gives CASSQDVWREQYV.

This CDR3 is CASSQSGVDTGELFF. For the CDR3, the DNA is TGTGCCAGCAGCCAAAGCGGGGTTGACACCGGGGAGCTGTTTTTT. The chain combines TRBV7-6 with TRBJ2-2, with TRBD2 identical over 7 bases. The CDR3 has 15 residues. Germline V gives CDR1 SGHVS, CDR2 FNYEAQ. V shed 5 bases and J 3 bases; nucleotides not matched to a gene: 6.

V usage is TRBV19 and J usage is TRBJ1-2; 7 bases fit TRBD1. CDR1 and CDR2 (germline): LNHDA, SQIVND (reference sequence). Germline trimming cut 5 bases from V and 7 bases from J; bases unmatched to any gene: 10. The CDR3 loop spans 14 amino acids. CDR3 protein: CASSREQGFFGYTF. For the CDR3, the DNA is TGTGCCAGTAGTCGCGAACAGGGGTTTTTTGGCTACACCTTC.